A single sample gave rise to the 21 T cell receptor beta chains below, sequenced in a study of OX40 agonist ivuxolimab in advanced cancers. Generated by immunoSEQ multiplex PCR, the TCRdb table keeps only in-frame clones and is missing some. Among about 59,000 clones listed, roughly 80% were seen once. The sample consisted of CD4+ or CD8+ T cells sorted from blood, taken in a trial of the OX40 agonist ivuxolimab. Receptors originate from an adult with an advanced solid tumor such as melanoma, head and neck, liver or kidney cancer.

The chain uses TRBV2 and TRBJ2-7, with a weak D call TRBD2 (5 bases). V dropped 3 bases and J dropped 5 bases, with 14 bases sitting between them. Per the germline V gene, CDR1 is SNHLY and CDR2 is FYNNEI. The CDR3 has 14 amino acids. CDR3: CASSDLVPRDEQYF. CDR3 in DNA: TGTGCCAGCAGTGACCTAGTCCCGCGGGACGAGCAGTACTTC.

The chain recombines TRBV6-5 with TRBJ1-5; D is ambiguous. Germline CDR1 and CDR2: MNHEY and SVGAGI. V lost 5 bases and J 4 bases, leaving 12 bases between the germline ends. The CDR3 loop spans 14 amino acids. The CDR3 DNA reads as TGTGCCAGCAGTGAGGCAGGCCTTAATCAGCCCCAGCATTTT. Translation: CASSEAGLNQPQHF.

J is TRBJ1-1 and V is TRBV7-9; tentative D call: TRBD1 (6 bases). This CDR3 has 14 amino acids. Germline V gene sequence: CDR1 SEHNR, CDR2 FQNEAQ (reference sequence). Trimming removed 5 bases from V and 0 bases from J, with 10 bases in between. CDR3 sequence reads: CASSLGGLNTEAFF. The CDR3 DNA reads as TGTGCCAGCAGCCTAGGGGGGTTGAACACTGAAGCTTTCTTT.

V is TRBV2 and J is TRBJ2-1, with 8 bases identical to TRBD1. Losses at the gene ends were 8 bases for V and 4 bases for J; bases not matched to a gene: 7. From germline, CDR1 is SNHLY and CDR2 FYNNEI. The CDR3 is 14 amino acids. The CDR3: CASETDRGYNEQFF. The DNA of the CDR3 is TGTGCCAGCGAGACTGACAGGGGATACAATGAGCAGTTCTTC. The complete variable domain, with remaining parts taken from reference TRBV2 and TRBJ2-1, reads EPEVTQTPSHQVTQMGQEVILRCVPISNHLYFYWYRQILGQKVEFLVSFYNNEISEKSEIFDDQFSVERPDGSNFTLKIRSTKLEDSAMYFCASETDRGYNEQFFGPGTRLTVL.

This clone occurred a few times. The chain combines TRBV5-1 with TRBJ2-1; 10 bases are shared with TRBD2. The V segment lost 0 bases and the J segment 5 bases; nucleotides outside the gene matches: 8. In germline, CDR1 is SGHRS, CDR2 YFSETQ. The CDR3 has 17 residues. The CDR3: CASSLAGAGGPHNEQFF. The CDR3 nucleotides are TGCGCCAGCAGCTTGGCCGGAGCGGGGGGGCCCCACAATGAGCAGTTCTTC.

This chain connects TRBV5-1 to TRBJ1-2; weak D call: TRBD1 (6 bases). The CDR3 has 16 residues. Germline V gene lookup returns CDR1 SGHRS and CDR2 YFSETQ. With 4 bases removed from V and 5 bases from J, the gap between germline ends came to 21 bases. The CDR3 nucleotides are TGCGCCAGCAGCCCGGATAGTGGACAGAATCCGTATGGCTACACCTTC. Translating it yields CASSPDSGQNPYGYTF.

About this clone: The same CDR3 is also encoded by other DNA sequences in this sample. The chain has TRBV6-5 and TRBJ1-1; 8 bases line up with TRBD1. The junction had 4 bases not matched to a gene; V was cut back by 5 bases and J by 5 bases. The germline V gene encodes CDR1 MNHEY and CDR2 SVGAGI. The CDR3 covers 13 residues. CDR3 sequence: CASSDRGKTEAFF. CDR3 in DNA: TGTGCCAGCAGTGACAGGGGTAAAACTGAAGCTTTCTTT.

The chain combines TRBV7-3 with TRBJ1-1; D is ambiguous. This CDR3 has 16 amino acids. The V gene's germline CDR1 is SGHTA and CDR2 FQGTGA. V dropped 5 bases and J dropped 6 bases, with 22 bases sitting between them. The CDR3 reads CASSPVGRVGYSEAFF. The DNA of the CDR3 is TGTGCCAGCAGCCCCGTCGGGAGGGTGGGGTACTCTGAAGCTTTCTTT.

The chain employs TRBV6-1 and TRBJ2-3, with a tentative D call TRBD1 (6 bases). CDR3 size: 17 residues. The V gene lost 2 bases and the J gene lost 2 bases, with 17 bases spanning the gap. The V gene's germline CDR1 is MNHNS and CDR2 SASEGT. CDR3 region: CASSEFGGNGATDTQYF. CDR3 coding DNA: TGTGCCAGCAGTGAATTTGGGGGCAATGGGGCCACAGATACGCAGTATTTT.

This clone has only one observation. The genes are TRBV20-1 and TRBJ1-1; no definite D call. The CDR3 contains 11 residues. V was cut by 6 bases and J by 7 bases, with 12 bases left in between. The germline V gene encodes CDR1 DFQATT and CDR2 SNEGSKA (reference sequence). This chain's CDR3 is CSATLLNEAFF. In DNA form, the CDR3 reads TGCAGTGCCACCCTACTGAATGAAGCTTTCTTT.

V usage is TRBV4-1 and J usage is TRBJ1-1; D not resolved. The CDR3 loop spans 14 amino acids. CDR1 and CDR2 (germline): MGHRA, YSYEKL. Trimming removed 1 base at V and 0 bases at J, with 6 bases between. In DNA form, the CDR3 reads TGCGCCAGCAGCCAAGGGCTTGTGAACACTGAAGCTTTCTTT. Translation: CASSQGLVNTEAFF.

This clone was found a few times. The chain links TRBV20-1 to TRBJ1-1; D ambiguous. The germline V gene encodes CDR1 DFQATT and CDR2 SNEGSKA (reference sequence). The V and J ends lost 7 bases and 2 bases respectively, with 5 bases between them. The CDR3 covers 10 residues. CDR3 nucleotides: TGCAGTGGCAGTAACACTGAAGCTTTCTTT. It translates to CSGSNTEAFF.

V usage is TRBV5-8 and J usage is TRBJ2-5; 9 bases map to TRBD2. Trimming at V came to 0 bases and at J to 5 bases, leaving 11 bases not matched to a gene. CDR1 SGHTS and CDR2 YDEGEE come from the germline V gene. This CDR3 is 17 amino acids long. The chain's CDR3 is CASSLGTSAEGLETQYF. The CDR3 region has the DNA TGTGCCAGCAGCTTGGGGACTAGCGCCGAGGGTCTGGAGACCCAGTACTTC.

The V call is TRBV19, the J call TRBJ1-4; D ambiguous. CDR3 size: 14 residues. V was shortened by 1 base and J by 0 bases, with 3 bases between the two germline ends. Germline CDR1 and CDR2: LNHDA and SQIVND (reference sequence). CDR3 residues: CASSIGSTNEKLFF. The CDR3 DNA reads TGTGCCAGTAGTATAGGGTCAACTAATGAAAAACTGTTTTTT. Drawing the rest from reference TRBV19 and TRBJ1-4, the complete variable domain is DGGITQSPKYLFRKEGQNVTLSCEQNLNHDAMYWYRQDPGQGLRLIYYSQIVNDFQKGDIAEGYSVSREKKESFPLTVTSAQKNPTAFYLCASSIGSTNEKLFFGSGTQLSVL.

This clone came up a few times. The CDR3 reads CASSYSVSQPQHF. The CDR3 DNA is TGTGCCAGCAGTTACAGCGTCAGCCAGCCCCAGCATTTT. This chain links TRBV6-5 with TRBJ1-5; D is uncertain. Germline CDR1 reads MNHEY; CDR2 reads SVGAGI. CDR3 length equals 13 residues. Trimming shortened V by 2 bases and J by 7 bases, and 9 bases separated the two germline ends.

The chain has TRBV6-5 and TRBJ2-1, with D possibly TRBD2 on 5 matching bases. CDR3 length: 15 amino acids. Between the trimmed V and J ends, which lost 7 bases and 6 bases, there was a span of 19 bases. The V gene's germline CDR1 is MNHEY and CDR2 SVGAGI. This chain's CDR3 is CASTHRADGINEQFF. The CDR3 coding sequence is TGTGCCAGCACCCATAGGGCGGACGGGATCAATGAGCAGTTCTTC.

The chain couples TRBV6-5 to TRBJ2-7; TRBD2 aligns across 7 bases. The germline gives CDR1 MNHEY, CDR2 SVGAGI. This CDR3 has 14 residues. V lost 10 bases and J lost 2; bases outside the gene matches: 11. The chain's CDR3 is CATQSRGETYEQYF. In DNA, the CDR3 is TGTGCCACCCAATCCCGGGGGGAGACCTACGAGCAGTACTTC.

The chain links TRBV11-2 to TRBJ2-5; 9 nucleotides align to TRBD1. This CDR3 comprises 13 residues. The ends lost 5 bases at V and 5 bases at J; junction bases unmatched: 3. The germline gives CDR1 SGHAT, CDR2 FQNNGV. CDR3 bases: TGTGCCAGCAGCACAGGGGGCATGGAGACCCAGTACTTC. This sequence encodes CASSTGGMETQYF. The complete variable domain, with remaining parts taken from reference TRBV11-2 and TRBJ2-5, reads EAGVAQSPRYKIIEKRQSVAFWCNPISGHATLYWYQQILGQGPKLLIQFQNNGVVDDSQLPKDRFSAERLKGVDSTLKIQPAKLEDSAVYLCASSTGGMETQYFGPGTRLLVL.

The chain carries TRBV19 and TRBJ2-5, with 9 nucleotides matching TRBD1. CDR3 length: 15 amino acids. In germline, CDR1 is LNHDA, CDR2 SQIVND (reference sequence). The V gene end was trimmed by 6 bases and the J gene end by 5 bases; junction bases not matched to a gene: 10. CDR3 residues: CASSQEQGARETQYF. The CDR3 DNA sequence: TGTGCCAGTAGCCAAGAACAGGGGGCTCGGGAGACCCAGTACTTC. Full variable domain (missing parts from reference TRBV19 and TRBJ2-5): DGGITQSPKYLFRKEGQNVTLSCEQNLNHDAMYWYRQDPGQGLRLIYYSQIVNDFQKGDIAEGYSVSREKKESFPLTVTSAQKNPTAFYLCASSQEQGARETQYFGPGTRLLVL.

The rearrangement joins TRBV11-3 to TRBJ2-2; TRBD1 matches at 9 bases. Per the germline V gene, CDR1 is SGHNT and CDR2 is YENEEA. V shed 5 bases, J shed 4 bases, and the junction held 14 bases outside the gene matches. CDR3 length: 18 amino acids. The CDR3 loop is CASSNTKLGTGSTGELFF. The CDR3 nucleotides are TGTGCCAGCAGCAACACAAAGTTGGGGACAGGGAGCACCGGGGAGCTGTTTTTT.

This clone appeared a single time. The V and J genes are TRBV19 and TRBJ2-3; D gene unclear. This CDR3 comprises 14 residues. Deletions cut 7 bases from V and 0 bases from J, with 11 bases between. The germline V gene encodes CDR1 LNHDA and CDR2 SQIVND (reference sequence). This CDR3 reads CASKNDPSTDTQYF. CDR3 nucleotides: TGTGCCAGTAAGAACGATCCTAGCACAGATACGCAGTATTTT.